These 21 T cell receptor beta chains were sequenced from one sample in a study of CD8 T cells in Susac syndrome. Reverse transcription of roughly 0.45 to 1 ug RNA used random hexamers. In TCRdb, the immunoSEQ multiplex PCR reads were re-called with MiXCR into one record per CDR3 protein. The data show over 150,000 distinct CDR3 sequences, around 93% seen once. The source material was CD4+ T cells from PBMCs. These receptors originate from a human donor with multiple sclerosis.

The gene calls are TRBV4-1 and TRBJ1-5, with 8 positions matching TRBD1. The CDR3 extends over 15 amino acids. Trimming removed 3 bases from V and 1 base from J; junction bases left unmatched: 2. CDR1 and CDR2 from the germline V gene are MGHRA and YSYEKL. The CDR3 protein is CASSQGQVSNQPQHF. In nucleotides, the CDR3 is TGCGCCAGCAGCCAGGGACAGGTCAGCAATCAGCCCCAGCATTTT.

As concerns this clonotype: The junction differs from germline at one of its ends, possibly a read error. This sequence joins TRBV20-1 and TRBJ1-1; perhaps TRBD1 as D (5 bases). Germline V gene lookup returns CDR1 DFQATT and CDR2 SNEGSKA (reference sequence). The CDR3 sequence is 11 residues long. The CDR3 loop is CSAREGLTAFF. The CDR3 region has the DNA TGCAGTGCCAGAGAGGGGTTAACGGCTTTCTTT.

About this clonotype: A read error may account for a junction end that differs from germline. The chain carries TRBV6-4 and TRBJ1-2; TRBD1 might be the D (5 bases). The CDR3 totals 9 residues. The germline CDR1 and CDR2 sequences are MRHNA and SNTAGT. CDR3 sequence (DNA): TGTGCCAGCAGTGGGGACCGAGGCTTC. It codes for CASSGDRGF.

The chain uses TRBV3-1 and TRBJ2-7; either TRBD1 or TRBD2 may fit D (5 bases each). The V gene's germline CDR1 is LGHDT and CDR2 YNNKEL (reference sequence). The CDR3 length is 15 residues. V lost 0 bases to trimming and J lost 3 bases, with 12 bases between them. CDR3 in amino acids: CASSQDLWGSYEQYF. For the CDR3, the DNA is TGTGCCAGCAGCCAAGATCTGTGGGGGAGCTACGAGCAGTACTTC.

CDR3 sequence (DNA): TGTGCCAGCAGCCACCGAAGCGGGGGCACCGGGGAGCTGTTTTTT. It specifies CASSHRSGGTGELFF. The V gene is TRBV3-1, the J gene TRBJ2-2; 8 nucleotides align to TRBD2. This CDR3 contains 15 residues. CDR1 and CDR2 (germline): LGHDT, YNNKEL (reference sequence). Losses at the gene ends were 3 bases for V and 4 bases for J; bases not matched to a gene: 4.

The chain joins TRBV4-1 to TRBJ1-3; D ambiguous. There are 15 residues in the CDR3. Trimming removed 0 bases at V and 0 bases at J, with 6 bases between. The germline gives CDR1 MGHRA, CDR2 YSYEKL. For the CDR3, the DNA is TGCGCCAGCAGCCAAGATCGGATCTCTGGAAACACCATATATTTT. Translation gives CASSQDRISGNTIYF.

The DNA of the CDR3 is TGTGCCAGCAGTGCCCCGCGGGGACTAGCGAGGAGGGAGACCCAGTACTTC. Amino acids: CASSAPRGLARRETQYF. The J gene is TRBJ2-5, the V gene TRBV25-1; 10 bases agree with TRBD2. Germline CDR1 and CDR2: MGHDK and SYGVNS. V lost 4 bases to trimming and J lost 5 bases; unmatched junction nucleotides: 13. This CDR3 has 17 amino acids.

The J gene is TRBJ2-5, the V gene TRBV20-1, with 8 bases identical to TRBD2. This CDR3 has 16 residues. Germline V lookup: CDR1 DFQATT, CDR2 SNEGSKA (reference sequence). V shed 0 bases and J 4 bases; nucleotides not matched to a gene: 10. The CDR3, as DNA: TGCAGTGCTAGAGACGAAGCGGGGGTAGAAGTAGAGACCCAGTACTTC. Its translation is CSARDEAGVEVETQYF.

The genes are TRBV7-9 and TRBJ1-2, with D perhaps matching TRBD1 (6 bases). Germline CDR1 reads SEHNR; CDR2 reads FQNEAQ (reference sequence). V shed 5 bases and J shed 2 bases, with 12 bases lying between them. This CDR3 spans 14 amino acids. The CDR3 protein is CASSLRGKNYGYTF. The CDR3 DNA is TGTGCCAGCAGCCTCAGGGGCAAGAACTATGGCTACACCTTC.

This chain links TRBV30 with TRBJ2-5; D is unclear. V was shortened by 2 bases and J by 0 bases, with 4 bases between the two germline ends. The CDR3 contains 12 residues. Germline V CDR1 and CDR2: GTSNPN, SVGIG (reference sequence). This CDR3 reads CAWSLYQETQYF. DNA for the CDR3: TGTGCCTGGAGTCTGTACCAAGAGACCCAGTACTTC.

V usage is TRBV7-8 and J usage is TRBJ2-3, with D perhaps matching TRBD2 (5 bases). This CDR3 is 15 amino acids long. Trimming shortened V by 5 bases and J by 1 base, and 13 bases separated the two germline ends. Germline CDR1 SGHVS, CDR2 FQNEAQ. CDR3 DNA sequence: TGTGCCAGCAGCCCCCGGCAGGAGGGCACAGATACGCAGTATTTT. Its translation is CASSPRQEGTDTQYF.

This clonotype was counted a single time. The rearrangement links TRBV3-1 to TRBJ2-3, with 9 bases fitting TRBD2. CDR3 length equals 16 residues. CDR1 is LGHDT and CDR2 is YNNKEL in the germline V gene (reference sequence). V was clipped by 1 base and J by 3 bases; unmatched bases: 5. The DNA for the CDR3 is TGTGCCAGCAGCCAAGCTGGGACTAGCTTAACAGATACGCAGTATTTT. It yields the protein CASSQAGTSLTDTQYF.

This CDR3 is CASSLRFRWDAHEKLFF. The CDR3 nucleotides read TGTGCCAGCAGTTTGAGGTTTAGGTGGGACGCACATGAAAAACTGTTTTTT. The chain uses TRBV27 and TRBJ1-4; TRBD1 is a possible D gene (5 bases). The CDR3 spans 17 residues. Between the trimmed V and J ends, which lost 3 bases and 6 bases, there was a span of 20 bases. The germline V gene has CDR1 MNHEY and CDR2 SMNVEV (reference sequence).

The chain recombines TRBV20-1 with TRBJ1-1; no definite D call. V was shortened by 0 bases and J by 3 bases, with 8 bases between the two germline ends. Germline CDR1 DFQATT, CDR2 SNEGSKA (reference sequence). The CDR3 has 13 residues. The CDR3 DNA reads TGCAGTGCTAGAGAAGGATCCTACACTGAAGCTTTCTTT. Translated: CSAREGSYTEAFF.

The chain combines TRBV19 with TRBJ2-4; 13 bases match TRBD2. The CDR3 runs to 16 residues. V dropped 1 base and J dropped 7; count of bases not matched to a gene: 4. Germline loops: CDR1 LNHDA, CDR2 SQIVND (reference sequence). CDR3 sequence (DNA): TGTGCCAGTAGTATAGCCGGGACTAGCGGGATGAACATTCAGTACTTC. This sequence encodes CASSIAGTSGMNIQYF.

The V call is TRBV4-3, the J call TRBJ2-1, with TRBD2 matching 7 bases. Germline V CDR1 and CDR2: LGHNA, YSLEER. The V segment lost 0 bases and the J segment 0 bases; nucleotides outside the gene matches: 11. The CDR3 contains 19 residues. CDR3 sequence (DNA): TGCGCCAGCAGCCAAGATCCAGCGGGGCCGCTTAGCTCCTACAATGAGCAGTTCTTC. This gives the protein CASSQDPAGPLSSYNEQFF.

This clonotype was detected a few times. V is TRBV6-2 or TRBV6-3 and J is TRBJ2-4; TRBD2 matches at 8 bases. The V segment lost 6 bases and the J segment 0 bases; nucleotides outside the gene matches: 4. CDR1 is MNHEY, CDR2 SVGEGT, per germline. The CDR3 consists of 15 residues. CDR3 in amino acids: CASSPGLAAKNIQYF. CDR3 nucleotides: TGTGCCAGCAGCCCCGGACTAGCAGCCAAAAACATTCAGTACTTC.

The chain links TRBV7-3 to TRBJ2-1; D could derive from TRBD1 or TRBD2 (5 bases each). Germline V gives CDR1 SGHTA, CDR2 FQGTGA. This CDR3 is built from 15 residues. V gave up 5 bases and J gave up 5 bases, with 16 bases separating them. This CDR3 is CASSQLGTPNNEQFF. The CDR3 bases are TGTGCCAGCAGCCAACTCGGGACCCCTAACAATGAGCAGTTCTTC.

The chain carries TRBV7-9 and TRBJ2-3; maybe TRBD1 (5 bases). V gave up 1 base and J gave up 4 bases, with 6 bases separating them. This CDR3 region has 13 residues. The germline CDR1 and CDR2 sequences are SEHNR and FQNEAQ (reference sequence). CDR3 amino acids: CASSLEGSDTQYF. CDR3 coding DNA: TGTGCCAGCAGCTTAGAGGGGTCAGATACGCAGTATTTT.

The chain combines TRBV28 with TRBJ2-7; D may be TRBD1 (7 bases). Per germline, CDR1 MDHEN and CDR2 SYDVKM. The CDR3 consists of 15 residues. Trimming took off 4 bases at V and 1 base at J, with 14 bases between the two ends. The CDR3 DNA follows: TGTGCCAGCAGTTCGGGAGACAGGGCTTCCTACGAGCAGTACTTC. Protein sequence: CASSSGDRASYEQYF. The whole variable domain, remainder taken from reference TRBV28 and TRBJ2-7, is DVKVTQSSRYLVKRTGEKVFLECVQDMDHENMFWYRQDPGLGLRLIYFSYDVKMKEKGDIPEGYSVSREKKERFSLILESASTNQTSMYLCASSSGDRASYEQYFGPGTRLTVT.

This chain uses TRBV5-1 with TRBJ2-1; maybe TRBD2 (6 bases). CDR1 and CDR2 (germline): SGHRS, YFSETQ. Trimming took off 4 bases at V and 7 bases at J, with 18 bases between the two ends. The CDR3 loop spans 15 amino acids. CDR3 nucleotides: TGCGCCAGCAGCAGCTCGGGAGTCCGGGGAAATGAGCAGTTCTTC. Protein product: CASSSSGVRGNEQFF.